This TCR beta chain was obtained from a study of shared clonotypes between healthy human individuals. TCRdb's table, derived via immunoSEQ multiplex PCR, lists solely in-frame clones and lacks some. The profile shows over a million clones, nearly 99% of them singletons. Germline V lookup: CDR1 SGHKS, CDR2 YYEKEE (reference sequence). CDR3 size: 15 residues. Trimming cost V 4 bases and J 6 bases; bases outside gene matches: 6. The chain combines TRBV5-5 with TRBJ2-3, with TRBD2 matching over 12 bases. Sequenced sample: naive CD4+ T cells sorted from blood. Stated subset: CD45RA+ positively selected. This TCR came from a man under 40 in good health. CDR3 sequence reads: CASSETSGSVDTQYF. CDR3 nucleotides: TGTGCCAGCAGCGAGACTAGCGGGAGTGTGGATACGCAGTATTTT.